These 8 T cell receptor beta chains were all obtained from the same sample, sequenced in a study of cytomegalovirus exposure and HLA in healthy donors. PCR primers comprised 60 Vbeta and 13 Jbeta primers. Libraries were prepared by immunoSEQ multiplex PCR; TCRdb keeps only in-frame clonotypes and omits some of them. The sample carries about 230,000 clones, around 80% recorded once. Sequences were obtained from PBMCs. These TCRs come from a boy aged 5-17 years in good health and CMV-seronegative.

The chain couples TRBV6-5 to TRBJ2-7; D perhaps matches TRBD2 (5 bases). V was trimmed by 5 bases and J by 6 bases, leaving 11 bases between them. There are 12 residues in the CDR3. Per germline, CDR1 MNHEY and CDR2 SVGAGI. CDR3 nucleotide sequence: TGTGCCAGCAGTAGTGAGGGATGCGAGCAGTACTTC. It codes for CASSSEGCEQYF.

The J gene is TRBJ1-4, the V gene TRBV25-1, with D perhaps matching TRBD1 (5 bases). The CDR3 runs 14 residues. Trimming stripped 1 base from V and 6 bases from J, with 9 bases between. Germline V lookup: CDR1 MGHDK, CDR2 SYGVNS. CDR3 DNA: TGTGCCAGCAGTGAATTGGGCAGGGATGAAAAACTGTTTTTT. It is translated as CASSELGRDEKLFF.

V and J are TRBV6-5 and TRBJ1-2; perhaps TRBD1 as D (6 bases). The CDR3 runs to 12 residues. From germline, CDR1 is MNHEY and CDR2 SVGAGI. The ends were cut back, 6 bases at V and 6 bases at J, with 11 bases in the middle. CDR3 nucleotides: TGTGCCAGCAGCCCCGGACAGAATGGCTACACCTTC. Encoded protein: CASSPGQNGYTF.

The table lists this clone with a few counts. This chain uses TRBV27 with TRBJ1-2; D perhaps matches TRBD1 (5 bases). The CDR3 has 13 residues. V was clipped by 3 bases and J by 6 bases, with 11 bases between them. The V gene's germline CDR1 is MNHEY and CDR2 SMNVEV (reference sequence). CDR3 residues: CASSLSAGNGYTF. The CDR3, as DNA: TGTGCCAGCAGTTTGTCGGCAGGGAATGGCTACACCTTC.

The chain links TRBV6-5 to TRBJ2-3; 9 bases fit TRBD2. The CDR3 is made up of 14 amino acids. J lost 1 base, V lost 7 bases, and 3 bases had no gene match. From germline, CDR1 is MNHEY and CDR2 SVGAGI. This CDR3 is CASTERGGTDTQYF. CDR3 DNA: TGTGCCAGCACCGAGCGGGGGGGCACAGATACGCAGTATTTT.

This clone came up once. The chain uses TRBV25-1 and TRBJ2-7; tentatively, D is TRBD1 (5 bases). V was cut by 0 bases and J by 3 bases, with 15 bases left in between. Looked up from germline, CDR1 is MGHDK and CDR2 is SYGVNS. This CDR3 is 16 amino acids long. As DNA, the CDR3 is TGTGCCAGCAGTGAATATTTTAGGGGCAGCTACTACGAGCAGTACTTC. Residues: CASSEYFRGSYYEQYF.

This clone was detected only once. The rearrangement joins TRBV29-1 to TRBJ2-7, with TRBD2 matching over 7 bases. CDR1 and CDR2 from the germline V gene are SQVTM and ANQGSEA. This CDR3 has 13 residues. The V segment lost 6 bases and the J segment 2 bases; nucleotides outside the gene matches: 7. CDR3 nucleotide sequence: TGCAGCGTCCAAGGCGGGGGTCCCTACGAGCAGTACTTC. The encoded protein is CSVQGGGPYEQYF.

J is TRBJ2-7 and V is TRBV5-5; 13 bases fit TRBD2. With 4 bases clipped from V and 2 bases from J, the junction kept 15 bases outside the gene matches. Germline V gives CDR1 SGHKS, CDR2 YYEKEE (reference sequence). The CDR3 has 19 residues. The CDR3 sequence is CASSPGLAGPRRPTYEQYF. In DNA, the CDR3 is TGTGCCAGCAGCCCGGGACTAGCGGGACCCCGACGTCCTACCTACGAGCAGTACTTC.